This T cell receptor (beta chain) was profiled in a study of blood T cell repertoires in COVID-19. Study at large: From the United States, Italy and Spain came samples of acute and convalescent COVID-19. In each case, the material was cDNA or gDNA derived from T cells, B-cell-depleted T cells, or PBMCs.

The CDR3 runs to 16 residues. Germline assignment: CDR1 MNHEY and CDR2 SVGEGT. Between the trimmed V and J ends, which lost 6 bases and 0 bases, there was a span of 17 bases. Per the original methods: Amplification of reference gene primers provided the estimated nucleated cell counts. Repertoires were generated with immunoSEQ multiplex PCR, while TCRdb's copy carries only in-frame clones and drops some. V and J calls plus clone size are reproduced from that table; the DNA served to infer D and trimming. This sample has approximately 94,000 clones, with approximately 80% found just once. This receptor was identified in a man aged 50-59 years with active or convalescent COVID-19. The genes are TRBV6-2 or TRBV6-3 and TRBJ1-1; a weak D match, TRBD1 (5 bases). Input material: peripheral blood. CDR3 protein: CASSPRTTVVNTEAFF. In DNA, the CDR3 is TGTGCCAGCAGCCCTAGGACAACCGTGGTGAACACTGAAGCTTTCTTT.